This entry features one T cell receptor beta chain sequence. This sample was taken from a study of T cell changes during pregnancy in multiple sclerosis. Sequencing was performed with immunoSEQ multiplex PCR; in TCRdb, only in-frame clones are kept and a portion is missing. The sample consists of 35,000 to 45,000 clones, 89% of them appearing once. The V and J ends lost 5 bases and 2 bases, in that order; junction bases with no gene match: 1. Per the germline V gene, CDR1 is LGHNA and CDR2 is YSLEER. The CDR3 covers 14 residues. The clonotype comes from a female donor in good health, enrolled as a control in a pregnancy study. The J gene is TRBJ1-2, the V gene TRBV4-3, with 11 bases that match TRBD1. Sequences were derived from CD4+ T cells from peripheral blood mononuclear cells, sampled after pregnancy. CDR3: CASSRTGGNYGYTF. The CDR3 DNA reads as TGCGCCAGCAGCAGGACAGGGGGCAACTATGGCTACACCTTC.